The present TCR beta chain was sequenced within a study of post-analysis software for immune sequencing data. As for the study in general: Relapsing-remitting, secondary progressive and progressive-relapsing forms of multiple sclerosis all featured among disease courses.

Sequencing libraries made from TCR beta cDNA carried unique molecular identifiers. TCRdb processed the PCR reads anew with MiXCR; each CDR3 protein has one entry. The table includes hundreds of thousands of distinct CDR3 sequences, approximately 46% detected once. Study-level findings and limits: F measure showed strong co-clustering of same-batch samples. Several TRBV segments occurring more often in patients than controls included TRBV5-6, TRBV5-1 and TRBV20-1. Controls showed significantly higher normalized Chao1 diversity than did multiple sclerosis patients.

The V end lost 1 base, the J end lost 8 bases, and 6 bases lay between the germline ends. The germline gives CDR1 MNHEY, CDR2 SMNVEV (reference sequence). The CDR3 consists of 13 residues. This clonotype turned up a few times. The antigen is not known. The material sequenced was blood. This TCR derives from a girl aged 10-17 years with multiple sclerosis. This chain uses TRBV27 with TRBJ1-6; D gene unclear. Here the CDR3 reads CASSLFFDSPLHF. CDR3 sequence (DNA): TGTGCCAGCAGTTTATTCTTCGATTCACCCCTCCACTTT.